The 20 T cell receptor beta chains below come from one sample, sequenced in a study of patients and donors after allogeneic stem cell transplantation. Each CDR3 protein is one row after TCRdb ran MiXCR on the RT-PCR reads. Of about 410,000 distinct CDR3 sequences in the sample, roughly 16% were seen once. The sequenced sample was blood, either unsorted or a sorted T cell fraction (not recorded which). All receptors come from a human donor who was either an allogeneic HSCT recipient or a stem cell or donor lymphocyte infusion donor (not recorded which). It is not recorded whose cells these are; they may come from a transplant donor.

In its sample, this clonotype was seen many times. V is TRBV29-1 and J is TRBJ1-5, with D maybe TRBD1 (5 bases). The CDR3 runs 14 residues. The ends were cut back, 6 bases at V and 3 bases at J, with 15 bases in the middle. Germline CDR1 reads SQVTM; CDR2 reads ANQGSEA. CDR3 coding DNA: TGCAGCGTACGATTGCAGGGCTTCAATCAGCCCCAGCATTTT. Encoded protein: CSVRLQGFNQPQHF. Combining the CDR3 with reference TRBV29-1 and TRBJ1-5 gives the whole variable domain SAVISQKPSRDICQRGTSLTIQCQVDSQVTMMFWYRQQPGQSLTLIATANQGSEATYESGFVIDKFPISRPNLTFSTLTVSNMSPEDSSIYLCSVRLQGFNQPQHFGDGTRLSIL.

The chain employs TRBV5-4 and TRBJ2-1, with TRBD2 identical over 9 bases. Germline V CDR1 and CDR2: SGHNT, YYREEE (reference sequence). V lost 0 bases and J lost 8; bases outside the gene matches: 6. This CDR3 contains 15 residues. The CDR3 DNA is TGTGCCAGCAGCTTGGGCGGGGGGGCTTTAGATGAGCAGTTCTTC. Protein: CASSLGGGALDEQFF.

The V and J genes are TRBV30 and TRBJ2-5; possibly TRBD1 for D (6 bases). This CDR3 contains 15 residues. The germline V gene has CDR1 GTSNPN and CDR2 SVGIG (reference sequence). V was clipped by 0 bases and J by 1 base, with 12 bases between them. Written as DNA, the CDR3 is TGTGCCTGGAGTGTACCCACAGGGCTCCAAGAGACCCAGTACTTC. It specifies CAWSVPTGLQETQYF.

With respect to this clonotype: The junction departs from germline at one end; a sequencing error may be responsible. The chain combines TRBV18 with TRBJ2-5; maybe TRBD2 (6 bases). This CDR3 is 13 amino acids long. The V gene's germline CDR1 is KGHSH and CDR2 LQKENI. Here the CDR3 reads CASSPPGRETQYF. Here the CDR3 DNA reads TGCGCCAGCAGCCCTCCGGGGAGGGAGACCCAGTACTTC. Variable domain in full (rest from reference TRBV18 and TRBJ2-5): NAGVMQNPRHLVRRRGQEARLRCSPMKGHSHVYWYRQLPEEGLKFMVYLQKENIIDESGMPKERFSAEFPKEGPSILRIQQVVRGDSAAYFCASSPPGRETQYFGPGTRLLVL.

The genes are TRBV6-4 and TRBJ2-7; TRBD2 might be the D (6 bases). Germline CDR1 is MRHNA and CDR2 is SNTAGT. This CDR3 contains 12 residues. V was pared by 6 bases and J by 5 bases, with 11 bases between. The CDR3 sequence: CASSQGGDEQYF. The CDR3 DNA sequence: TGTGCCAGCAGCCAAGGCGGGGACGAGCAGTACTTC.

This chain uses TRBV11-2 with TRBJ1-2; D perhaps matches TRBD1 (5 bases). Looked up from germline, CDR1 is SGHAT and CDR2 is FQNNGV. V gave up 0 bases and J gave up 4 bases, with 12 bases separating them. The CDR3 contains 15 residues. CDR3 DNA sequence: TGTGCCAGCAGCTTAGATCATATGGGACTCTATGGCTACACCTTC. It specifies CASSLDHMGLYGYTF.

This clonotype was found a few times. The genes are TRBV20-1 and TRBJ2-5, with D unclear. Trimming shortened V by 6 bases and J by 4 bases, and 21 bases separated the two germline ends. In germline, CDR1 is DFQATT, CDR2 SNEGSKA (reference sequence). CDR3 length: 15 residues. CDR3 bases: TGCAGTGCAAACCGACGGGTCACCTCAAGAGAGACCCAGTACTTC. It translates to CSANRRVTSRETQYF.

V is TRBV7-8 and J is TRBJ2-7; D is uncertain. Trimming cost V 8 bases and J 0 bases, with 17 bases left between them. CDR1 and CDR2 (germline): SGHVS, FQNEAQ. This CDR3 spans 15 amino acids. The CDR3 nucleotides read TGTGCCAGCTCCTCCCTGGGCAGCTTCTCCTACGAGCAGTACTTC. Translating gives CASSSLGSFSYEQYF. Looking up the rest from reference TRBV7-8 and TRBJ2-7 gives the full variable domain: GAGVSQSPRYKVAKRGQDVALRCDPISGHVSLFWYQQALGQGPEFLTYFQNEAQLDKSGLPSDRFFAERPEGSVSTLKIQRTQQEDSAVYLCASSSLGSFSYEQYFGPGTRLTVT.

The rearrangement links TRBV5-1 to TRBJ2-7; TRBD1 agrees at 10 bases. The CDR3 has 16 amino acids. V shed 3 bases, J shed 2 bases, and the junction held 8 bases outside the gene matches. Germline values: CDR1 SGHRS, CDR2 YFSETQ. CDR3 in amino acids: CASSSPGQGTTYEQYF. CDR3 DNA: TGCGCCAGCAGCTCCCCGGGACAGGGGACTACCTACGAGCAGTACTTC.

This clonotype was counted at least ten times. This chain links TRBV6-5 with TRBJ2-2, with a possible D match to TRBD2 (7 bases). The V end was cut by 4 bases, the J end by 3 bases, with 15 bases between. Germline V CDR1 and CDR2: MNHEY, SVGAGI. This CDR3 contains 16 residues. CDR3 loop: CASSLEWGGYTGELFF. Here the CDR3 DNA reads TGTGCCAGCAGTTTAGAGTGGGGGGGCTACACCGGGGAGCTGTTTTTT.

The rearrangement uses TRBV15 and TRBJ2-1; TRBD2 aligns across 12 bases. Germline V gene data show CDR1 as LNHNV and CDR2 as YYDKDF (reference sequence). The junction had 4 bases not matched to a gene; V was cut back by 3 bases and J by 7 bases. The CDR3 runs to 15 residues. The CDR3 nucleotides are TGTGCCACCAGCAGGCTAGCGGGGGGGCAGAATGAGCAGTTCTTC. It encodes CATSRLAGGQNEQFF.

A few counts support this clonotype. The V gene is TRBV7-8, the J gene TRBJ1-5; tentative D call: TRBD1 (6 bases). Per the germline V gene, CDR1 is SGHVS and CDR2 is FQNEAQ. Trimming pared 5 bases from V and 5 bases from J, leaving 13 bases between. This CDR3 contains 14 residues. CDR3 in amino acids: CASSPPGQYQPQHF. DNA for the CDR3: TGTGCCAGCAGCCCGCCTGGACAGTATCAGCCCCAGCATTTT. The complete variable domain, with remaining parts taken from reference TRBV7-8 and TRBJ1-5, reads GAGVSQSPRYKVAKRGQDVALRCDPISGHVSLFWYQQALGQGPEFLTYFQNEAQLDKSGLPSDRFFAERPEGSVSTLKIQRTQQEDSAVYLCASSPPGQYQPQHFGDGTRLSIL.

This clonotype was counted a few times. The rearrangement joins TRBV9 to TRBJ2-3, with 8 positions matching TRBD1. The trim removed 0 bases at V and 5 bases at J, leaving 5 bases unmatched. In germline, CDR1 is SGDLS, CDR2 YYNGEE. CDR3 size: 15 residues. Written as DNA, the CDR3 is TGTGCCAGCAGCGTAGCGGCAGGGGGCAAAGATACGCAGTATTTT. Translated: CASSVAAGGKDTQYF. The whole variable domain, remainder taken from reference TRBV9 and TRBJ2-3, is DSGVTQTPKHLITATGQRVTLRCSPRSGDLSVYWYQQSLDQGLQFLIQYYNGEERAKGNILERFSAQQFPDLHSELNLSSLELGDSALYFCASSVAAGGKDTQYFGPGTRLTVL.

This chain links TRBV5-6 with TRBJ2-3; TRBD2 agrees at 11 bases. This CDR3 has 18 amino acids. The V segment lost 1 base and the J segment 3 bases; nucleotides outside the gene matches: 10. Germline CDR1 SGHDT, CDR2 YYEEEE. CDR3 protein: CASSLIWVAGGLTDTQYF. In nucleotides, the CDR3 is TGTGCCAGCAGCTTGATATGGGTAGCGGGAGGGCTAACAGATACGCAGTATTTT. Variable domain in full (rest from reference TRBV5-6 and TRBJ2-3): DAGVTQSPTHLIKTRGQQVTLRCSPKSGHDTVSWYQQALGQGPQFIFQYYEEEERQRGNFPDRFSGHQFPNYSSELNVNALLLGDSALYLCASSLIWVAGGLTDTQYFGPGTRLTVL.

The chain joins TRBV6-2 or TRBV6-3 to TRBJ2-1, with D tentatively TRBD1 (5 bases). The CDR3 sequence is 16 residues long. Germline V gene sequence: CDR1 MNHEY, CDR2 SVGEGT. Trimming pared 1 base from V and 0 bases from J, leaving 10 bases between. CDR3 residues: CASSYWGGLSYNEQFF. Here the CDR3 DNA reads TGTGCCAGCAGTTACTGGGGCGGTCTCTCCTACAATGAGCAGTTCTTC.

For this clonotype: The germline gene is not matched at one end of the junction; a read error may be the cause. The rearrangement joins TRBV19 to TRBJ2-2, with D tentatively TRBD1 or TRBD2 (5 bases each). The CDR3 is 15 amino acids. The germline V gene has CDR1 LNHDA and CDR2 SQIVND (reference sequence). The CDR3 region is CASSIGGVGAGKLFF. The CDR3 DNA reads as TGTGCCAGTAGTATAGGAGGGGTGGGAGCCGGGAAGCTGTTTTTT.

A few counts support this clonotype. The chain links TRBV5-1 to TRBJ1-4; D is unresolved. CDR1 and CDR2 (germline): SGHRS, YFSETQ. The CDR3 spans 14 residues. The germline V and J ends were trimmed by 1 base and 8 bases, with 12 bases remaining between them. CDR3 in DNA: TGCGCCAGCAGCTTGACCAGGATTAACGAAAAACTGTTTTTT. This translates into CASSLTRINEKLFF.

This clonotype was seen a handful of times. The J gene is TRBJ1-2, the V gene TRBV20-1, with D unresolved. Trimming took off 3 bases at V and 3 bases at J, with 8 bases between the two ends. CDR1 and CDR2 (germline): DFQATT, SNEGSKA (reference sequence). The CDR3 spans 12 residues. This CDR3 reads CSAREEDYGYTF. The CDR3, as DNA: TGCAGTGCTAGGGAAGAGGACTATGGCTACACCTTC.

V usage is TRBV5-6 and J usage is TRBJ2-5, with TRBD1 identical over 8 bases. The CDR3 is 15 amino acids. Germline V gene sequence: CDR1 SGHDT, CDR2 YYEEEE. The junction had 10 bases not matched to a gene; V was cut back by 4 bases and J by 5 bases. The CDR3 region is CASSTPGQGMETQYF. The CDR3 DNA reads TGTGCCAGCAGCACGCCCGGACAGGGTATGGAGACCCAGTACTTC.

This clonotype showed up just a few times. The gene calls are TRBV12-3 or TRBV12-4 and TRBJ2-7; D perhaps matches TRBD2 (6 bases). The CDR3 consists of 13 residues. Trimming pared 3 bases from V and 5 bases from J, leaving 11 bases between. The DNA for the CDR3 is TGTGCCAGCAGTTTGGAGGGTTTCAACGAGCAGTACTTC. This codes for CASSLEGFNEQYF.